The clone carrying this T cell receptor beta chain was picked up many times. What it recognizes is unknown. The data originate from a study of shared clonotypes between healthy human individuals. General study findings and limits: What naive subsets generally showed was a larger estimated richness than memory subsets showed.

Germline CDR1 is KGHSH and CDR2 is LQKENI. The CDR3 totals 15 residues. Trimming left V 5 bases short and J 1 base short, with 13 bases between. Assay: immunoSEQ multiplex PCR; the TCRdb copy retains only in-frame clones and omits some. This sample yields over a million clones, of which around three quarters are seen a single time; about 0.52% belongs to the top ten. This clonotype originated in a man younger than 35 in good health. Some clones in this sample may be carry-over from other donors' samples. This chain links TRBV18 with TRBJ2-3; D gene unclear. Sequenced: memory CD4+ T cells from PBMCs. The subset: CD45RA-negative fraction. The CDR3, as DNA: TGTGCCAGCTCAATTTCGGCAGGACGCACAGATACGCAGTATTTT. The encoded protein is CASSISAGRTDTQYF.